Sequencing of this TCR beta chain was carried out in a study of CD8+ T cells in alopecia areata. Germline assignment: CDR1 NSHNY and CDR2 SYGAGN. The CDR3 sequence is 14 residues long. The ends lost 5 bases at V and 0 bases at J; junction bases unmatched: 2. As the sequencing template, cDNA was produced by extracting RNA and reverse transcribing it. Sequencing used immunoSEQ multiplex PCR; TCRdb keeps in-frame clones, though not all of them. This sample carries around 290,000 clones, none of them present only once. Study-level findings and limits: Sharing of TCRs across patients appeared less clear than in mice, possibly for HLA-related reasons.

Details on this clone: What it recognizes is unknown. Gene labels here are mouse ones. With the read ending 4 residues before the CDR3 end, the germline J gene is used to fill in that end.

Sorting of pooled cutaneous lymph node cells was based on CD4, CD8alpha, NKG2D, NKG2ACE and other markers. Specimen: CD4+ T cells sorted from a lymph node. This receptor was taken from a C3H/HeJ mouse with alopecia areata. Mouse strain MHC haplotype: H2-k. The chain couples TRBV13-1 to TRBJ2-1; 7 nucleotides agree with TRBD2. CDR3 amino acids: CASRMGGNYAEQFF. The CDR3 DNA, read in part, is TGTGCCAGCAGGATGGGGGGTAACTATGCT.